This is a list of T cell receptor beta chains from one sample in a study of T cells in Graves' hyperthyroidism and ophthalmopathy. TCRdb called the multiplex PCR reads again in MiXCR, with one record for every CDR3 protein. The repertoire includes some 300,000 distinct CDR3 sequences, about 14% of them detected once, and roughly 7.5% sits in the top ten. Sequenced sample: blood. These TCRs come from a woman in her 30s with Graves' hyperthyroidism that later progressed to Graves' ophthalmopathy. The CDR3 runs from the conserved cysteine through the conserved F or W. A D gene is named only where the DNA matches it firmly. Clone size is not always given. Where it is, it says once, few, many or a class for expanded clones.

size: many
D: NA
J: TRBJ2-3
V: TRBV7-2
CDR3: CASSPQPGNTDTQYF
DNA: TGTGCCAGCAGCCCGCAGCCGGGGAACACAGATACGCAGTATTTT

size: many
D: TRBD1
J: TRBJ1-5
V: TRBV10-3
CDR3: CAISPGQENQPQHF
DNA: TGTGCCATCAGCCCGGGACAGGAGAATCAGCCCCAGCATTTT

size: NA
D: TRBD2
J: TRBJ2-1
V: TRBV11-2
CDR3: CASSLRRGGPGNEQFF
DNA: TGTGCCAGCAGCTTACGGCGGGGGGGCCCGGGCAATGAGCAGTTCTTC

size: many
D: NA
J: TRBJ2-5
V: TRBV7-2
CDR3: CASSLAGGWGETQYF
DNA: TGTGCCAGCAGCTTAGCGGGCGGGTGGGGAGAGACCCAGTACTTC

size: NA
D: NA
J: TRBJ2-1
V: TRBV4-2
CDR3: CASSRSRLDNEQFF
DNA: TGTGCCAGCAGCCGCAGCCGATTGGACAATGAGCAGTTCTTC

size: many
D: NA
J: TRBJ2-7
V: TRBV11-2
CDR3: CASSFGSTYEQYF
DNA: TGTGCCAGCAGCTTTGGGTCGACCTACGAGCAGTACTTC

size: NA
D: NA
J: TRBJ2-1
V: TRBV7-9
CDR3: CASSLREKQGDEQFF
DNA: TGCGCCAGCAGCTTAAGGGAGAAGCAGGGAGACGAGCAGTTCTTC

size: many
D: NA
J: TRBJ2-3
V: TRBV30
CDR3: CAWSRGPKDTQYF
DNA: TGTGCCTGGAGTCGGGGGCCGAAAGATACGCAGTATTTT

size: many
D: NA
J: TRBJ2-1
V: TRBV7-6
CDR3: CASSLRGGGSSYNEQFF
DNA: TGTGCCAGCAGCTTAAGGGGGGGCGGGAGCTCCTACAATGAGCAGTTCTTC

size: many
D: NA
J: TRBJ1-2
V: TRBV6-2/TRBV6-3
CDR3: CASSYFEQDGYTF
DNA: TGTGCCAGCAGTTACTTTGAGCAAGACGGCTACACCTTC

size: many
D: NA
J: TRBJ1-2
V: TRBV6-1
CDR3: CASTRPDRSNYGYTF
DNA: TGTGCCAGCACTCGACCCGACCGGTCTAACTATGGCTACACCTTC

size: NA
D: NA
J: TRBJ2-3
V: TRBV5-1
CDR3: CASSLEKRTDTQYF
DNA: TGCGCCAGCAGCTTGGAGAAGAGAACAGATACGCAGTATTTT

size: many
D: NA
J: TRBJ2-5
V: TRBV2
CDR3: CASSGSGVGSVETQYF
DNA: TGTGCCAGCAGCGGGTCGGGGGTGGGGTCGGTTGAGACCCAGTACTTC

size: many
D: TRBD2
J: TRBJ2-1
V: TRBV28
CDR3: CASSFLAATSGNSNEQFF
DNA: TGTGCCAGCAGTTTCCTCGCCGCCACTAGCGGGAATAGCAATGAGCAGTTCTTC

size: NA
D: TRBD1
J: TRBJ2-3
V: TRBV7-9
CDR3: CASSLNRGLIDTQYF
DNA: TGTGCCAGCAGCTTAAACAGGGGGCTCATAGATACGCAGTATTTT

size: many
D: NA
J: TRBJ2-1
V: TRBV28
CDR3: CASSLVAWTHNEQFF
DNA: TGTGCCAGCAGTTTAGTCGCGTGGACCCACAATGAGCAGTTCTTC

size: many
D: TRBD1
J: TRBJ2-7
V: TRBV2
CDR3: CASSTGQGASYEQYF
DNA: TGTGCCAGCAGTACGGGACAGGGGGCCTCCTACGAGCAGTACTTC

size: few
D: TRBD1
J: TRBJ2-3
V: TRBV6-1
CDR3: CASSPRDRGPGTDTQYF
DNA: TGTGCCAGCAGTCCCCGGGACAGGGGACCGGGCACAGATACGCAGTATTTT

size: few
D: TRBD2
J: TRBJ2-1
V: TRBV19
CDR3: CASSILAGSGSYNEQFF
DNA: TGTGCCAGTAGTATACTAGCGGGCAGCGGCTCCTACAATGAGCAGTTCTTC

size: many
D: NA
J: TRBJ2-5
V: TRBV7-8
CDR3: CASRKGNGQETQYF
DNA: TGTGCCAGCAGAAAAGGGAATGGCCAAGAGACCCAGTACTTC

size: many
D: NA
J: TRBJ2-7
V: TRBV5-1
CDR3: CASSLGGRNYEQYF
DNA: TGCGCCAGCAGCTTGGGGGGGAGGAACTACGAGCAGTACTTC

size: many
D: TRBD1
J: TRBJ1-2
V: TRBV7-2
CDR3: CASSQDRAKYDGYTF
DNA: TGTGCCAGCAGCCAGGACAGGGCCAAGTATGACGGCTACACCTTC

size: NA
D: TRBD2
J: TRBJ2-7
V: TRBV6-2/TRBV6-3
CDR3: CASSLFPAGGNEQYF
DNA: TGTGCCAGCAGTTTGTTTCCAGCGGGAGGAAACGAGCAGTACTTC

size: many
D: TRBD1
J: TRBJ1-2
V: TRBV28
CDR3: CASSLVAQGDRTLQILTNYGYTF
DNA: TGTGCCAGCAGTTTGGTAGCCCAAGGGGACAGGACCCTCCAAATCCTAACTAACTATGGCTACACCTTC

size: many
D: TRBD1
J: TRBJ2-7
V: TRBV7-9
CDR3: CASSSPPDRVYEQYF
DNA: TGTGCCAGCAGCTCGCCGCCCGACAGGGTATACGAGCAGTACTTC

size: many
D: TRBD1
J: TRBJ1-2
V: TRBV18
CDR3: CASSQGAVLGYTF
DNA: TGTGCCAGCTCACAGGGGGCTGTTCTAGGCTACACCTTC

size: many
D: TRBD2
J: TRBJ2-1
V: TRBV2
CDR3: CASPGTSADNEQFF
DNA: TGTGCCAGCCCCGGGACTAGCGCCGACAATGAGCAGTTCTTC

size: NA
D: NA
J: TRBJ1-4
V: TRBV15
CDR3: CATSRGEGEKLFF
DNA: TGTGCCACCAGCAGGGGGGAGGGTGAAAAACTGTTTTTT

size: many
D: TRBD1
J: TRBJ2-3
V: TRBV10-3
CDR3: CAISVGRGLKDTQYF
DNA: TGTGCCATCAGTGTTGGCAGGGGGCTTAAAGATACGCAGTATTTT

size: many
D: NA
J: TRBJ1-1
V: TRBV29-1
CDR3: CSVEDVRENTEAFF
DNA: TGCAGCGTTGAAGACGTCAGAGAGAACACTGAAGCTTTCTTT

size: many
D: NA
J: TRBJ1-1
V: TRBV28
CDR3: CASTLGGVNTEAFF
DNA: TGTGCCAGCACCCTAGGAGGGGTGAACACTGAAGCTTTCTTT

size: many
D: NA
J: TRBJ1-6
V: TRBV6-6
CDR3: CASSYAVPANSPLHF
DNA: TGTGCCAGCAGTTACGCAGTTCCGGCAAATTCACCCCTCCACTTT

size: many
D: TRBD1
J: TRBJ2-7
V: TRBV7-8
CDR3: CASSFLRGTGGHEQYF
DNA: TGTGCCAGCAGCTTCCTGAGGGGGACAGGGGGCCACGAGCAGTACTTC

size: many
D: NA
J: TRBJ2-7
V: TRBV6-2/TRBV6-3
CDR3: CASSYRSGGEQYF
DNA: TGTGCCAGCAGTTACCGTTCCGGGGGCGAGCAGTACTTC

size: NA
D: NA
J: TRBJ1-6
V: TRBV27
CDR3: CASSKTGLGNSPLDF
DNA: TGTGCCAGCAGCAAGACGGGGCTTGGAAATTCACCCCTCGACTTT

size: NA
D: NA
J: TRBJ2-7
V: TRBV20-1
CDR3: CSARITDRRSSYEQYF
DNA: TGCAGTGCTAGAATAACTGACAGGCGCAGCTCCTACGAGCAGTACTTC

size: many
D: NA
J: TRBJ1-1
V: TRBV19
CDR3: CASRAKTEAFF
DNA: TGTGCCAGTAGAGCAAAGACTGAAGCTTTCTTT

size: many
D: TRBD1
J: TRBJ1-5
V: TRBV15
CDR3: CATSRERQGSNQPQHF
DNA: TGTGCCACCAGCAGAGAGCGACAGGGTAGCAATCAGCCCCAGCATTTT

size: NA
D: NA
J: TRBJ2-5
V: TRBV7-7
CDR3: CASSSGAEETQYF
DNA: TGTGCTAGCAGCTCCGGGGCCGAAGAGACCCAGTACTTC

size: NA
D: NA
J: TRBJ2-1
V: TRBV5-4
CDR3: CASSSPAGFSYNEQFF
DNA: TGTGCCAGCAGCTCCCCAGCGGGTTTCTCCTACAATGAGCAGTTCTTC

size: many
D: TRBD2
J: TRBJ2-3
V: TRBV7-3
CDR3: CASSEGLAGEESDTQYF
DNA: TGTGCCAGCAGCGAGGGACTAGCGGGAGAAGAATCAGATACGCAGTATTTT

size: few
D: NA
J: TRBJ1-1
V: TRBV10-3
CDR3: CATLRGGSDTEAFF
DNA: TGTGCCACCCTCCGAGGGGGTTCTGACACTGAAGCTTTCTTT

size: many
D: NA
J: TRBJ2-2
V: TRBV18
CDR3: CASSPRDTGELFF
DNA: TGTGCCAGCTCACCACGGGACACCGGGGAGCTGTTTTTT

size: many
D: TRBD2
J: TRBJ2-7
V: TRBV2
CDR3: CASRGGTSGLVGEQYF
DNA: TGTGCCAGCCGGGGGGGGACTAGCGGCTTAGTAGGCGAGCAGTACTTC

size: few
D: NA
J: TRBJ2-7
V: TRBV5-1
CDR3: CASSLPYGQDIYEQYF
DNA: TGCGCCAGCAGCTTACCTTACGGGCAGGATATCTACGAGCAGTACTTC

size: many
D: TRBD2
J: TRBJ2-3
V: TRBV7-2
CDR3: CASSPGGGSTDTQYF
DNA: TGTGCCAGCAGCCCTGGGGGGGGAAGCACAGATACGCAGTATTTT

size: few
D: NA
J: TRBJ2-1
V: TRBV14
CDR3: CASSHSRGAPMVNEQFF
DNA: TGTGCCAGCAGCCATAGCAGGGGGGCGCCTATGGTCAATGAGCAGTTCTTC

size: NA
D: TRBD2
J: TRBJ2-1
V: TRBV7-2
CDR3: CASRSGRALANEQFF
DNA: TGTGCCAGCCGTAGCGGGAGGGCCTTAGCGAATGAGCAGTTCTTC